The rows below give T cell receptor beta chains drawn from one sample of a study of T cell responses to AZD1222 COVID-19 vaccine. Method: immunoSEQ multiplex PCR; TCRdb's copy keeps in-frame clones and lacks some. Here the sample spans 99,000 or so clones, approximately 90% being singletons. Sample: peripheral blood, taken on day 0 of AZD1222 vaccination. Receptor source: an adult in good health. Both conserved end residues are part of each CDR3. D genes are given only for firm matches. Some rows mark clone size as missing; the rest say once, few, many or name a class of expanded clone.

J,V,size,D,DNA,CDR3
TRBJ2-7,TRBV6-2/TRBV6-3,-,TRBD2,TGTGCCAGCAGTTACTCGTTGGCGGGAGCATCCTACGAGCAGTACTTC,CASSYSLAGASYEQYF
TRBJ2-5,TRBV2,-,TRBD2,TGTGCCAGCAGATCTAATAGCGGGATGGAGACCCAGTACTTC,CASRSNSGMETQYF
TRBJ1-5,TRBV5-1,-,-,TGCGCCAGCAGCTTGAATTCTGGGGGTTCTAGCAATCAGCCCCAGCATTTT,CASSLNSGGSSNQPQHF
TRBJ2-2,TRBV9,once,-,TGTGCCAGCAGCGACCGACAGGCGGGCACCGGGGAGCTGTTTTTT,CASSDRQAGTGELFF
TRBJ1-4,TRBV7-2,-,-,TGTGCCAGCAGCGCCACGGGGGGGCGCGTTGCTAATGAAAAACTGTTTTTT,CASSATGGRVANEKLFF
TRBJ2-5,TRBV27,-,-,TGTGCCAGCAGCAGTACACCGTACCAAGAGACCCAGTACTTC,CASSSTPYQETQYF
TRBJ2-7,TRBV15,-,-,TGTGCCACCAGCAGAGGGGGTACCTACGAGCAGTACTTC,CATSRGGTYEQYF
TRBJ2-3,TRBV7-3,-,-,TGTGCCAGCAGCCCCCGACCCGAACGCACACATACGCAGTATTTT,CASSPRPERTHTQYF
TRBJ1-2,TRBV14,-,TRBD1,TGTGCCAGCAGCGCGTTACAAGGACAGGGGCCCTATGGCTACACCTTC,CASSALQGQGPYGYTF
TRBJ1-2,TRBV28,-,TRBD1,TGTGCCAGCAGTACCGGGACAGGATATGGCTACACCTTC,CASSTGTGYGYTF
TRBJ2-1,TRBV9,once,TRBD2,TGTGCCAGCAGCGTAGCTAGCGGGAGGTCGAACAATGAGCAGTTCTTC,CASSVASGRSNNEQFF
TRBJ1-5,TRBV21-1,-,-,TGTGCCAGCAGACAGGGGGTTCAGCCCCAGCATTTT,CASRQGVQPQHF
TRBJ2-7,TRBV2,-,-,TGTGCCAGCAGTGAAGTCAGGAGCTCCTACGAGCAGTACTTC,CASSEVRSSYEQYF
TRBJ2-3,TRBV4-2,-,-,TGTGCCAGCAGCCAAACCCTAATCAGCACAGATACGCAGTATTTT,CASSQTLISTDTQYF
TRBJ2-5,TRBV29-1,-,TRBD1,TGCAGCGTGGCCGGGGACAGGGGTGAGACCCAGTACTTC,CSVAGDRGETQYF
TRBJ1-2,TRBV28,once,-,TGTGCCAGCAGCGACGGTGACTATGGCTACACCTTC,CASSDGDYGYTF
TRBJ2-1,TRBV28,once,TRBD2,TGTGCCAGCACTAGCGGGACGTATGAGCAGTTCTTC,CASTSGTYEQFF
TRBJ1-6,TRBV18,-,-,TGTGCCAGCTCACCAAAAACAGATTTTTCACCCCTCCACTTT,CASSPKTDFSPLHF
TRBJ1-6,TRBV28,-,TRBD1,TGTGCCAGCAGTTTCTCCGGGACAGGGGGTCTTTCACCCCTCCACTTT,CASSFSGTGGLSPLHF
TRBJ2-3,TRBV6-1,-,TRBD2,TGTGCCAGCAGTGAATACGGCGTAGCGGGAGGGAGGACAGATACGCAGTATTTT,CASSEYGVAGGRTDTQYF
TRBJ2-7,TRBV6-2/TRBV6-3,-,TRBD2,TGTGCCAGCAGTTACGTCCCTAGCGGGAGGTACGAGCAGTACTTC,CASSYVPSGRYEQYF
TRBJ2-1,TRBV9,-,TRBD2,TGTGCCAGCAGCGGGGGACTATCAAATGAGCAGTTCTTC,CASSGGLSNEQFF
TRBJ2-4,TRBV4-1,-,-,TGCGCCAGCAGCCCAGGACGAGGGTACGGAACCAAAAACATTCAGTACTTC,CASSPGRGYGTKNIQYF
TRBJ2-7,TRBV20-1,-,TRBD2,TGCAGTGCTAGTCGACTAGCGGGAAAGTGGGGCGAGCAGTACTTC,CSASRLAGKWGEQYF
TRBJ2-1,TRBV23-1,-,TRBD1,TGCGCCAGCAGTCAATCCCGTCAGGGGGCGAGGAATGAGCAGTTCTTC,CASSQSRQGARNEQFF
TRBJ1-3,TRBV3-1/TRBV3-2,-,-,TGTGCCAGCAGCCAATTGGACGGATGGGGAAACACCATATATTTT,CASSQLDGWGNTIYF
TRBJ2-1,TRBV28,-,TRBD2,TGTGCCAGCAGTTTACGCGGGAGCCCCAATGAGCAGTTCTTC,CASSLRGSPNEQFF
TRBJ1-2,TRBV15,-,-,TGTGCCACCAGCAGGTCAGGGTTAGGCTACACCTTC,CATSRSGLGYTF
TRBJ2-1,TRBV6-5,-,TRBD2,TGTGCCAGCAGTTACTCCTCGAGTAGCGGGAGCAATGAGCAGTTCTTC,CASSYSSSSGSNEQFF
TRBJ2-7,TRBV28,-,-,TGTGCCAGTCAGCGGGACAACTACGAGCAGTACTTC,CASQRDNYEQYF
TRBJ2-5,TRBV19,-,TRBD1,TGTGCCAGTAGGGGACAGGGTGGGGCCCAAGAGACCCAGTACTTC,CASRGQGGAQETQYF
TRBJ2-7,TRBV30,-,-,TGTGCCTGCACCGGGGCCTACGAGCAGTACTTC,CACTGAYEQYF
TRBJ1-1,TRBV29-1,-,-,TGCAGCGTTGGGGAGGAGGGTACTGAAGCTTTCTTT,CSVGEEGTEAFF
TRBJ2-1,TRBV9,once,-,TGTGCCAGCAGCTCTAGAGGCTATAGGACCTACAATGAGCAGTTCTTC,CASSSRGYRTYNEQFF
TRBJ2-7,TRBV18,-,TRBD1,TGTGCCAGCTCACCGGACAGGGAACGGGGGCAGTACTTC,CASSPDRERGQYF